The 9 T cell receptor beta chains below were found in one sample sequenced in a study of blood T cells in healthy people across ages. Primed by a sample-barcoded 5' primer and a J-beta primer mix, a second PCR proceeded for 7 to 11 cycles. TCRdb called the 5' RACE reads again in MiXCR, with one record for every CDR3 protein. The table shows 750,000 to 950,000 distinct CDR3 sequences, with 25% to 30% occurring only once. The same data also contributed to another study, on T cells of mothers and their children.

The sample was blood. These receptors all come from a woman between 40 and 50 years old in good health.

As DNA, the CDR3 is TGTGCCAGCAGTTTAGAGGGGCGCCCCTACAATGAGCAGTTCTTC. Translating gives CASSLEGRPYNEQFF. The chain couples TRBV12-3 or TRBV12-4 to TRBJ2-1; D is perhaps TRBD1 (5 bases). The CDR3 length is 15 residues. Trimming took 1 base from V and 2 from J, leaving 9 bases between them.

In this sample, this clonotype turned up many times. This chain links TRBV10-3 with TRBJ2-3; unclear D gene. The V end was cut by 6 bases, the J end by 0 bases, with 7 bases between. This CDR3 comprises 13 residues. The germline CDR1 and CDR2 sequences are ENHRY and SYGVKD. For the CDR3, the DNA is TGTGCCATCAGCGGGCAGAGCACAGATACGCAGTATTTT. Translated: CAISGQSTDTQYF.

This clonotype was counted at least ten times. The gene calls are TRBV29-1 and TRBJ1-1; unclear D gene. The CDR3 contains 11 residues. Germline V gene lookup returns CDR1 SQVTM and CDR2 ANQGSEA. Trimming cost V 6 bases and J 4 bases, with 9 bases left between them. CDR3 amino acids: CSVPSPTEAFF. CDR3 DNA: TGCAGCGTCCCCTCACCCACTGAAGCTTTCTTT.

The chain has TRBV2 and TRBJ1-2; D gene unclear. CDR1 SNHLY and CDR2 FYNNEI come from the germline V gene. CDR3 length: 11 residues. Trimming pared 5 bases from V and 7 bases from J, leaving 8 bases between. The CDR3 region is CASSTKSGYTF. In DNA, the CDR3 is TGTGCCAGCAGTACGAAGAGTGGCTACACCTTC.

This rearrangement joins TRBV9 to TRBJ2-3, with D perhaps TRBD2 (5 bases). Germline CDR1 SGDLS, CDR2 YYNGEE. The CDR3 is 14 amino acids. V lost 4 bases and J lost 7, with 16 bases in between. CDR3 sequence reads: CASSPQTGSNTQYF. In DNA form, the CDR3 reads TGTGCCAGCAGCCCACAAACTGGGAGTAATACGCAGTATTTT.

This clonotype was counted at least ten times. V and J are TRBV10-3 and TRBJ2-7, with 11 bases matching TRBD1. J gave up 3 bases and V 6 bases, and 4 bases lay outside the gene matches. The CDR3 length is 14 residues. Germline assignment: CDR1 ENHRY and CDR2 SYGVKD. In DNA, the CDR3 is TGTGCCATCAGGAAGGACAGGGGGCACTACGAGCAGTACTTC. Residues: CAIRKDRGHYEQYF.

As regards this clonotype: This may be a read error, as it is one base from a much larger clone. This sequence joins TRBV12-3 or TRBV12-4 and TRBJ2-3, with TRBD1 matching 7 bases. The CDR3 runs to 16 residues. After removal of 7 bases from V and 14 bases from J, the junction contained 24 bases not matched to a gene. The CDR3 DNA sequence: TGTGCCAGCACCTCATCAACAGGGGATTTTAATGAAAAACTGTATTTT. It encodes CASTSSTGDFNEKLYF.

The table lists this clonotype with many counts. The chain is built from TRBV24-1 and TRBJ1-5; 7 bases match TRBD1. The CDR3 length is 12 residues. The V gene end was trimmed by 3 bases and the J gene end by 15 bases; junction bases not matched to a gene: 7. The germline V gene has CDR1 KGHDR and CDR2 SFDVKD. The CDR3 spells CATSDKQGRAHF. The DNA for the CDR3 is TGTGCCACCAGTGATAAACAGGGGCGGGCGCATTTT.

There are a few counts of this clonotype. The gene calls are TRBV7-2 and TRBJ1-1, with a weak D call TRBD1 (5 bases). V lost 6 bases and J lost 4, with 18 bases in between. Germline CDR1 and CDR2: SGHTA and FQGNSA. This CDR3 has 15 amino acids. The CDR3 is CASRLQRGVLTEAFF. CDR3 DNA sequence: TGTGCCAGCAGGCTACAGCGGGGGGTTCTCACTGAAGCTTTCTTT.